This T cell receptor (beta chain) was recovered during a study of regulatory T cells in long-lasting Graves disease. To make TCR beta libraries, researchers used iRepertoire HTBI primers and Arm-PCR of CDR3 regions. TCRdb analysed the multiplex PCR reads with MiXCR anew, one entry per CDR3 protein. The sample shows over 400,000 distinct CDR3 sequences, around 13% of them seen only once. The CDR3 totals 14 residues. CDR1 and CDR2 from the germline V gene are SGHTA and FQGNSA. Trimming shortened V by 2 bases and J by 4 bases, and 11 bases separated the two germline ends. This clonotype was counted many times. Its specificity is unknown. Time point reported: newly diagnosed GD, antithyroid drugs for less than 3 months. From RNA extracted from PBMCs, the TCR library was made. Study conclusions and caveats: Accuracy was possibly reduced by small sample size.

These same data were also listed under a study on T cells in Graves' hyperthyroidism and ophthalmopathy.

The chain joins TRBV7-2 to TRBJ1-1, with TRBD1 as a possible D gene (5 bases). The sequencing used peripheral blood mononuclear cells (PBMCs), collected at new diagnosis, from a patient treated with antithyroid drugs. This TCR was sampled from a woman aged 50 to 60 with Graves disease. The CDR3 sequence is CASSLNQGGTEAFF. DNA for the CDR3: TGTGCCAGCAGCTTAAATCAGGGCGGCACTGAAGCTTTCTTT. The whole variable domain, filled in from reference TRBV7-2 and TRBJ1-1, reads GAGVSQSPSNKVTEKGKDVELRCDPISGHTALYWYRQSLGQGLEFLIYFQGNSAPDKSGLPSDRFSAERTGGSVSTLTIQRTQQEDSAVYLCASSLNQGGTEAFFGQGTRLTVV.